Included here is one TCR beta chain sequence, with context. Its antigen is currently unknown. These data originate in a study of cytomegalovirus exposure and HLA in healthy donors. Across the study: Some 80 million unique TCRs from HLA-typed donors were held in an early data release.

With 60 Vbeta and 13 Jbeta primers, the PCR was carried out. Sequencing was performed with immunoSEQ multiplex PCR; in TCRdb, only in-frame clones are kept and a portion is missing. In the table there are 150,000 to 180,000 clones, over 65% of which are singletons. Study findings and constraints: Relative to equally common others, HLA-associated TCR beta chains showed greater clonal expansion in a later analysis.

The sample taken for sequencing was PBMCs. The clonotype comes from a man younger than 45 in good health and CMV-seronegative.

The chain's CDR3 is CASSESDSRNEKLFF. CDR3 DNA sequence: TGTGCCAGCAGCGAGAGCGACAGCCGTAATGAAAAACTGTTTTTT. The chain is built from TRBV9 and TRBJ1-4; the D gene is possibly TRBD1 (5 bases). This CDR3 comprises 15 residues. V was clipped by 3 bases and J by 4 bases, with 13 bases between them. Germline V gene lookup returns CDR1 SGDLS and CDR2 YYNGEE.